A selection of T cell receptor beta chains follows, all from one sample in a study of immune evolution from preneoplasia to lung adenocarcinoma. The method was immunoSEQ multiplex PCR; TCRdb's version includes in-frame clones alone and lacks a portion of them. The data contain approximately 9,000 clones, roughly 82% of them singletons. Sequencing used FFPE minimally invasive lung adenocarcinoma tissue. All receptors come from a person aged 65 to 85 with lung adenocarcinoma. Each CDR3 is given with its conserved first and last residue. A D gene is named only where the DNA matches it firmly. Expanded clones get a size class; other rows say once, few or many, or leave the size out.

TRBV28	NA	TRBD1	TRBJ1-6	TGTGCCAGCAGTCGCACGACAGGGGCTTCACCCCTCCACTTT	CASSRTTGASPLHF
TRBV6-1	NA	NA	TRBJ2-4	TGTGCCAGCTTCGTGCTAGGGGGGAGGGACATTCAGTACTTC	CASFVLGGRDIQYF
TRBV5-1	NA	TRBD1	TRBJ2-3	TGCGCCAGCACTCTCGCCGGGACAGTAAGCACAGATACGCAGTATTTT	CASTLAGTVSTDTQYF
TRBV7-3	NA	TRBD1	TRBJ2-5	TGTGCCAGCAGCTTCACAGGGGGAGAGACCCAGTACTTC	CASSFTGGETQYF
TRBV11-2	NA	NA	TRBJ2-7	TGTGCCAGCAGCTCCCTGATAGCGGTAACCTACGAGCAGTACTTC	CASSSLIAVTYEQYF
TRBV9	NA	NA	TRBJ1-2	TGTGCCAGCAGCCTAGAGGTTAACTATGGCTACACCTTC	CASSLEVNYGYTF
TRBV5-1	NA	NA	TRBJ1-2	TGCGCCAGCAGCTTGGAGGGGGCTAACTATGGCTACACCTTC	CASSLEGANYGYTF
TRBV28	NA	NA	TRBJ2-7	TGTGCCAGCAGCGCAGAAAGCTACGAGCAGTACTTC	CASSAESYEQYF
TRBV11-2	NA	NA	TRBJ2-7	TGTGCCAGCAGCTCTCTTAGCTCCTACGAGCAGTACTTC	CASSSLSSYEQYF
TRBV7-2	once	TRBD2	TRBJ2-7	TGTGCCAGCAGCTTTAGAGTTCGTGGTCTAGCGGGAACCGAGCAGTACTTC	CASSFRVRGLAGTEQYF
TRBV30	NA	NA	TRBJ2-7	TGTGCCTGGAGTGGGGGGGCTCTCGACGAGCAGTACTTC	CAWSGGALDEQYF
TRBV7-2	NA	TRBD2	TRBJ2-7	TGTGCCAGCAGCAAACTAGCGGGAGGCGAGCAGTACTTC	CASSKLAGGEQYF
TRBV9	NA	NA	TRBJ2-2	TGTGCCAGCAGCCAGAGCAGGGAGCTGTTTTTT	CASSQSRELFF
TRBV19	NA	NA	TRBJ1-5	TGTGCCAGTAGTATGGGTACCTTTCAGCCCCAGCATTTT	CASSMGTFQPQHF
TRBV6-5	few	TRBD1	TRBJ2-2	TGTGCCAGCAGTTATTGGACAGGGAGTAGACGGGAGCTGTTTTTT	CASSYWTGSRRELFF
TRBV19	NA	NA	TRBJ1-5	TGTGCCAGTAGTACGGGTAGGGTCAATCAGCCCCAGCATTTT	CASSTGRVNQPQHF
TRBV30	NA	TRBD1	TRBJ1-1	TGTGCCTGGAACTGGGAGGCAGGGGGAGCTTTCTTT	CAWNWEAGGAFF
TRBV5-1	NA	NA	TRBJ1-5	TGCGCCAGCAGCTTCGAGGGGGACCGGCCCCAGCATTTT	CASSFEGDRPQHF
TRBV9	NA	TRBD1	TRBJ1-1	TGTGCCAGCAGCGCGACGGGACAGGTGAACACTGAAGCTTTCTTT	CASSATGQVNTEAFF
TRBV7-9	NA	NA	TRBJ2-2	TGTGCCAGCAGCTTACCGAACACCGGGGAGCTGTTTTTT	CASSLPNTGELFF
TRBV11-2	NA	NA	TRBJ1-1	TGTGCCAGCAGTCGATTAACCGACAGAAACACTGAAGCTTTCTTT	CASSRLTDRNTEAFF
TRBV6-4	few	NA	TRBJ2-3	TGTGCCAGCAGTGACAGCGGCGGGGGCACAGATACGCAGTATTTT	CASSDSGGGTDTQYF
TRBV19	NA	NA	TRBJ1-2	TGTGCCAGTAGTCGTTTGGCGGGGGCACCTGGCTACACCTTC	CASSRLAGAPGYTF
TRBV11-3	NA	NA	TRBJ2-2	TGTGCCAGCAGCTCTCGGGGGGCCGACACCGGGGAGCTGTTTTTT	CASSSRGADTGELFF
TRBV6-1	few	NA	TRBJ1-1	TGTGCCAGCAGTGAGTGGGGGGAGGACACTGAAGCTTTCTTT	CASSEWGEDTEAFF
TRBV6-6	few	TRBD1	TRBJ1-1	TGTGCCAGCAGACGCACCGGGACAGGGGCCACTGAAGCTTTCTTT	CASRRTGTGATEAFF
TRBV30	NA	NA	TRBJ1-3	TGTGCCTGGAGTTCCCGGAGAGGGGCCTCTGGAAACACCATATATTTT	CAWSSRRGASGNTIYF
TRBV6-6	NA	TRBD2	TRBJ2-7	TGTGCCAGCAGTTACGAGTCTAGCGGGCTCTCCTACGAGCAGTACTTC	CASSYESSGLSYEQYF
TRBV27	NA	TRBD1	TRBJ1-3	TGTGCCAGCAGTTTGACAGGGATAGGAAACACCATATATTTT	CASSLTGIGNTIYF
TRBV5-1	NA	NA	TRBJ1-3	TGCGCCAGCAGCTTGGAGAGCTCTGGAAACACCATATATTTT	CASSLESSGNTIYF
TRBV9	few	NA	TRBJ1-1	TGTGCCAGCAGCGTAGGTCCGGCCGATACTGAAGCTTTCTTT	CASSVGPADTEAFF
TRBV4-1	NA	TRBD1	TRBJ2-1	TGCGCCAGCAGCCCGTTTACAGGGGGTAGTAATGAGCAGTTCTTC	CASSPFTGGSNEQFF
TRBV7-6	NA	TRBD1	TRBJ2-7	TGTGCCAGCAGCTTAGGAGGGGGCCTGTACTTC	CASSLGGGLYF
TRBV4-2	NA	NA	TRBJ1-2	TGTGCCAGCAGCCAAGTAGGTATGGAGGGCTACACCTTC	CASSQVGMEGYTF
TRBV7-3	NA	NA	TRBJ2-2	TGTGCCAGCAGCTACAGGGAGACCGGGGAGCTGTTTTTT	CASSYRETGELFF
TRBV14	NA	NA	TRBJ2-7	TGTGCCAGCAGCCAAGATCATGGTGGCGAGCAGTACTTC	CASSQDHGGEQYF
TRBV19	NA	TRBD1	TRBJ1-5	TGTGCCAGTAACGTCAGGGGGAATCAGCCCCAGCATTTT	CASNVRGNQPQHF
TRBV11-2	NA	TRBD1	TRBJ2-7	TGTGCCAGCAGCTTAGGACCGGGACAGCACTACGAGCAGTACTTC	CASSLGPGQHYEQYF
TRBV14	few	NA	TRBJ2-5	TGTGCCAGCAGCCAAGAGGAGAGGTTTGGCGCCCAGTACTTC	CASSQEERFGAQYF
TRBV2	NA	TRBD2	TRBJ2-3	TGTGCCAGCAACCTAGCTAGCGGGAGGGCGAATACGCAGTATTTT	CASNLASGRANTQYF
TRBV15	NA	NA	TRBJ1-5	TGTGCCACCAGCAGAAATGTTGGGAATCAGCCCCAGCATTTT	CATSRNVGNQPQHF
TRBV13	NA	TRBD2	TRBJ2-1	TGTGCCAGCAGCTTAAGGAGCGGGAGGTCGGGCTACAATGAGCAGTTCTTC	CASSLRSGRSGYNEQFF
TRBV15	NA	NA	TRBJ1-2	TGTGCCACCAGTAACCATAGGGACGAGGGCTACACCTTC	CATSNHRDEGYTF
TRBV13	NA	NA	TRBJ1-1	TGTGCCAGCAGCTTGCGTCCGGGCGCTGAAGCTTTCTTT	CASSLRPGAEAFF
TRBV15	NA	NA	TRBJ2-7	TGTGCCACCAGCAGAGGCCAGGGACAAGCCTACGAGCAGTACTTC	CATSRGQGQAYEQYF
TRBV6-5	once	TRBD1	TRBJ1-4	TGTGCCAGCAGTTACGCACAGGGGGCTGCTAATGAAAAACTGTTTTTT	CASSYAQGAANEKLFF
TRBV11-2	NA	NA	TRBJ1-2	TGTGCCAGCAGCTTAGGTCCAGGGTTCAAAGACTATGGCTACACCTTC	CASSLGPGFKDYGYTF
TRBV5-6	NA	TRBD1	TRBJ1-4	TGTGCCAGCAGCTTGGAGGGGACAGGGGGCAGGGGGGCTAATGAAAAACTGTTTTTT	CASSLEGTGGRGANEKLFF
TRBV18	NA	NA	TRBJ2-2	TGTGCCAGCTCACAAACCGGCGGGGCGCGGGGCACCGGGGAGCTGTTTTTT	CASSQTGGARGTGELFF
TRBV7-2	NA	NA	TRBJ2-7	TGTGCCAGCAGCTTACAGCGGAGCTCCTACGAGCAGTACTTC	CASSLQRSSYEQYF
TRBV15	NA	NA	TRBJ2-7	TGTGCCACCAGCAGTAGACAAGGCCCCTACGAGCAGTACTTC	CATSSRQGPYEQYF
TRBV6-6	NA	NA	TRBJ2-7	TGTGCCAGCAGTTACCGGGGGACGGGGAACTACGAGCAGTACTTC	CASSYRGTGNYEQYF
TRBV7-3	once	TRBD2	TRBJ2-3	TGTGCCAGCAGCTTAGGCGGGAGTGCAGATACGCAGTATTTT	CASSLGGSADTQYF
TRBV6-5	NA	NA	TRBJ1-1	TGTGCCAGCAGTTACGCAGGGGTGGTTGAAGCTTTCTTT	CASSYAGVVEAFF